This passage covers 21 T cell receptor beta chains from one sample sequenced in a study of cytomegalovirus exposure and HLA in healthy donors. Using immunoSEQ multiplex PCR, the repertoire was profiled, and TCRdb retains in-frame clones only, with some absent. The table shows 150,000 to 200,000 clones, with about 84% occurring only once. Sequencing used PBMCs. The receptors derive from a woman aged 18-29 years in good health and CMV-seronegative.

The chain combines TRBV25-1 with TRBJ2-7; 7 nucleotides match TRBD2. In germline, CDR1 is MGHDK, CDR2 SYGVNS. The J segment lost 5 bases and the V segment lost 4 bases, leaving 14 bases of the junction unmatched. The CDR3 has 16 amino acids. The CDR3 region has the DNA TGTGCCAGCAGTGTAGTGGGAGGGGCCCGTCGGGACGAGCAGTACTTC. This translates into CASSVVGGARRDEQYF.

The rearrangement links TRBV6-1 to TRBJ2-5; maybe TRBD1 (7 bases). V dropped 0 bases and J dropped 2 bases, with 10 bases sitting between them. The V gene's germline CDR1 is MNHNS and CDR2 SASEGT. This CDR3 is 15 amino acids long. The CDR3 reads CASSEAAGQQETQYF. DNA of the CDR3: TGTGCCAGCAGTGAAGCCGCGGGACAGCAAGAGACCCAGTACTTC.

The rearrangement joins TRBV13 to TRBJ2-1; tentative D call: TRBD1 (5 bases). CDR3 size: 16 residues. Trimming took 5 bases from V and 9 from J, leaving 23 bases between them. In germline, CDR1 is PRHDT, CDR2 FYEKMQ (reference sequence). The CDR3 loop is CASSPLGAGASSEQFF. For the CDR3, the DNA is TGTGCCAGCAGCCCTCTTGGGGCAGGCGCGAGCAGTGAGCAGTTCTTC. Full variable domain (remainder filled in from reference TRBV13 and TRBJ2-1): AAGVIQSPRHLIKEKRETATLKCYPIPRHDTVYWYQQGPGQDPQFLISFYEKMQSDKGSIPDRFSAQQFSDYHSELNMSSLELGDSALYFCASSPLGAGASSEQFFGPGTRLTVL.

This sequence joins TRBV18 and TRBJ2-3; 13 bases line up with TRBD2. Germline lookup yields CDR1 KGHSH and CDR2 LQKENI. V shed 3 bases and J 2 bases; nucleotides not matched to a gene: 5. This CDR3 is 17 amino acids long. Here the CDR3 DNA reads TGTGCCAGCTCACCTGGACTAGCGGGAGTTATCACAGATACGCAGTATTTT. Protein: CASSPGLAGVITDTQYF. Based on the CDR3 plus reference TRBV18 and TRBJ2-3, the full variable domain is NAGVMQNPRHLVRRRGQEARLRCSPMKGHSHVYWYRQLPEEGLKFMVYLQKENIIDESGMPKERFSAEFPKEGPSILRIQQVVRGDSAAYFCASSPGLAGVITDTQYFGPGTRLTVL.

J is TRBJ2-2 and V is TRBV18; 7 nucleotides agree with TRBD2. Trimming removed 2 bases from V and 5 bases from J; junction bases left unmatched: 23. Germline CDR1 KGHSH, CDR2 LQKENI. The CDR3 contains 21 residues. Written as DNA, the CDR3 is TGTGCCAGCTCACCAGCGAGGGCGGGAGCGTTCGGGATTGGAGGTACCGGGGAGCTGTTTTTT. Translation: CASSPARAGAFGIGGTGELFF.

This chain links TRBV30 with TRBJ2-1, with 11 bases fitting TRBD2. Trimming cost V 8 bases and J 9 bases; bases outside gene matches: 12. Germline loops: CDR1 GTSNPN, CDR2 SVGIG (reference sequence). CDR3 length equals 14 residues. In DNA, the CDR3 is TGTGCCGCTCGACTACTAGCGGGAGTGGGTGAGCAGTTCTTC. This gives the protein CAARLLAGVGEQFF.

The rearrangement uses TRBV27 and TRBJ1-1; 9 bases agree with TRBD1. There are 16 residues in the CDR3. V shed 5 bases and J 0 bases; nucleotides not matched to a gene: 7. Germline loops: CDR1 MNHEY, CDR2 SMNVEV (reference sequence). The CDR3 DNA is TGTGCCAGCAGTCCAGGACAGGGGACCATGAACACTGAAGCTTTCTTT. Translating gives CASSPGQGTMNTEAFF.

This clone was seen just once. J is TRBJ2-7 and V is TRBV4-1; the D gene is possibly TRBD2 (6 bases). The ends were cut back, 1 base at V and 0 bases at J, with 10 bases in the middle. The CDR3 is 15 residues long. Germline V CDR1 and CDR2: MGHRA, YSYEKL. The CDR3 sequence is CASSQVAGSSYEQYF. The CDR3 DNA sequence: TGCGCCAGCAGCCAAGTTGCGGGGAGCTCCTACGAGCAGTACTTC.

Comment on this clone: The sample carries other DNA sequences with the same CDR3. This rearrangement joins TRBV19 to TRBJ2-7; 7 bases are a match to TRBD1. The V segment lost 5 bases and the J segment 0 bases; nucleotides outside the gene matches: 7. The CDR3 runs 15 residues. Germline loops: CDR1 LNHDA, CDR2 SQIVND (reference sequence). CDR3 sequence: CASSPRTGSSYEQYF. CDR3 coding DNA: TGTGCCAGTAGTCCTCGGACAGGTTCCTCCTACGAGCAGTACTTC. The whole variable domain, filled in from reference TRBV19 and TRBJ2-7, reads DGGITQSPKYLFRKEGQNVTLSCEQNLNHDAMYWYRQDPGQGLRLIYYSQIVNDFQKGDIAEGYSVSREKKESFPLTVTSAQKNPTAFYLCASSPRTGSSYEQYFGPGTRLTVT.

The chain uses TRBV27 and TRBJ2-1, with 7 bases lining up with TRBD1. Trimming at V came to 2 bases and at J to 4 bases, leaving 2 bases not matched to a gene. The V gene's germline CDR1 is MNHEY and CDR2 SMNVEV (reference sequence). The CDR3 totals 14 residues. The CDR3 reads CASSLGTAYNEQFF. For the CDR3, the DNA is TGTGCCAGCAGTTTAGGGACAGCTTACAATGAGCAGTTCTTC.

The rearrangement uses TRBV4-1 and TRBJ1-4, with 7 bases aligning to TRBD1. The CDR3 loop spans 13 amino acids. Germline V CDR1 and CDR2: MGHRA, YSYEKL. J was trimmed by 8 bases and V by 6 bases; bases with no gene match: 6. The CDR3: CASREGAREKLFF. CDR3 DNA sequence: TGCGCCAGCAGGGAGGGGGCTCGGGAAAAACTGTTTTTT.

The chain has TRBV6-4 and TRBJ2-6, with 7 bases lining up with TRBD1. V gave up 9 bases and J gave up 0 bases; unmatched junction bases: 5. This CDR3 has 15 amino acids. Germline V gives CDR1 MRHNA, CDR2 SNTAGT. The CDR3 here is CASGQALSGANVLTF. CDR3 bases: TGTGCCAGTGGACAGGCGCTCTCTGGGGCCAACGTCCTGACTTTC.

The V gene is TRBV5-4, the J gene TRBJ2-1, with 7 positions matching TRBD2. Per the germline V gene, CDR1 is SGHNT and CDR2 is YYREEE (reference sequence). The CDR3 is 16 amino acids. V was clipped by 0 bases and J by 2 bases; unmatched bases: 5. The CDR3, as DNA: TGTGCCAGCAGCTTGGCGGGGGGAGGGCCCTACAATGAGCAGTTCTTC. Its translation: CASSLAGGGPYNEQFF.

The J gene is TRBJ2-7, the V gene TRBV15; a weak D match, TRBD2 (6 bases). The V end lost 5 bases, the J end lost 2 bases, and 16 bases lay between the germline ends. CDR1 and CDR2 from the germline V gene are LNHNV and YYDKDF (reference sequence). The CDR3 has 15 amino acids. The CDR3 DNA is TGTGCCACCAGCGAAGGGACTCCAGATCCCTACGAGCAGTACTTC. Protein: CATSEGTPDPYEQYF.

J is TRBJ2-1 and V is TRBV10-2, with TRBD2 as a possible D gene (6 bases). V was shortened by 4 bases and J by 2 bases, with 6 bases between the two germline ends. In germline, CDR1 is WSHSY, CDR2 SAAADI. There are 13 residues in the CDR3. CDR3 nucleotides: TGCGCCAGCAGTGGGACTACCTACAATGAGCAGTTCTTC. Protein product: CASSGTTYNEQFF.

V gene TRBV29-1 combines with J gene TRBJ1-5; D unresolved. The V and J ends lost 4 bases and 4 bases respectively, with 8 bases between them. Germline values: CDR1 SQVTM, CDR2 ANQGSEA. The CDR3 runs 12 residues. The CDR3 sequence: CSVAGGNQPQHF. CDR3 DNA: TGCAGCGTTGCAGGAGGAAATCAGCCCCAGCATTTT.

V usage is TRBV5-4 and J usage is TRBJ1-2; 9 bases line up with TRBD1. The CDR3 runs 16 residues. Germline values: CDR1 SGHNT, CDR2 YYREEE (reference sequence). The trim removed 4 bases at V and 5 bases at J, leaving 12 bases unmatched. CDR3 loop: CASSPILYRGLYGYTF. The CDR3 nucleotides are TGTGCCAGCAGCCCTATACTATACAGGGGGCTTTATGGCTACACCTTC.

This clone was picked up one time. CDR3 DNA sequence: TGTGCCAGCTCACCCGAGCGGGGGCTTGAGCAGTTCTTC. It yields the protein CASSPERGLEQFF. V usage is TRBV18 and J usage is TRBJ2-1; 8 bases match TRBD2. The CDR3 runs 13 residues. Germline V gene lookup returns CDR1 KGHSH and CDR2 LQKENI. Trimming removed 3 bases from V and 9 bases from J; junction bases left unmatched: 4.

The V call is TRBV29-1, the J call TRBJ1-2, with D tentatively TRBD1 (6 bases). V was shortened by 6 bases and J by 7 bases, with 18 bases between the two germline ends. CDR3 length: 13 residues. Germline assignment: CDR1 SQVTM and CDR2 ANQGSEA. In nucleotides, the CDR3 is TGCAGCGTCCGGGCCCAGGGGAGAGGTGGCTACACCTTC. Translated, it gives CSVRAQGRGGYTF.

The genes are TRBV4-1 and TRBJ1-2; TRBD1 matches 9 bases. Germline-derived CDR1 and CDR2 are MGHRA and YSYEKL. The CDR3 consists of 14 residues. After removal of 5 bases from V and 4 bases from J, the junction contained 5 bases not matched to a gene. The CDR3 loop reads CASSAQDRGYGYTF. CDR3 nucleotides: TGCGCCAGCAGCGCTCAGGACAGGGGCTATGGCTACACCTTC.

This chain links TRBV14 with TRBJ2-6, with 8 bases aligning to TRBD1. The CDR3 totals 17 residues. Trimming removed 4 bases from V and 0 bases from J; junction bases left unmatched: 5. The V gene's germline CDR1 is SGHDN and CDR2 FVKESK. The CDR3 protein is CASSPDRAFSGANVLTF. CDR3 in DNA: TGTGCCAGCAGCCCGGACAGGGCTTTCTCTGGGGCCAACGTCCTGACTTTC.